Listed below are T cell receptor beta chains from one sample, sequenced in a study of T cell repertoires in cytomegalovirus infection. Each CDR3 protein is one row after TCRdb ran MiXCR on the reads. The repertoire has about 830,000 distinct CDR3 sequences, approximately 32% of them found once; the top ten carry roughly 12%. Antigens of these TCRs are unknown. This sample comprised cultured CD8+ T cells from PBMCs, obtained from culture after CMV antigen stimulation. The receptor source for this set is a human donor in good health (CMV status not recorded). Some clones in this sample may be carry-over from other donors' samples. Both conserved end residues are part of each CDR3. D genes are given only for firm matches. Clone size is given for some rows only: seen once, a few or many times, or a class if the clone is expanded.

V,size,J,D,CDR3,DNA
TRBV7-9,few,TRBJ2-3,NA,CASTPDQSSTDTQYF,TGTGCCAGCACCCCGGACCAAAGTAGCACAGATACGCAGTATTTT
TRBV10-3,few,TRBJ2-7,NA,CAISERTENMKAPYEQYF,TGTGCCATCAGTGAAAGGACAGAAAATATGAAGGCGCCCTACGAGCAGTACTTC
TRBV7-9,few,TRBJ2-7,TRBD1,CASSLRDSHEQYF,TGTGCCAGCAGCTTGAGGGACAGCCACGAGCAGTACTTC
TRBV7-2,few,TRBJ1-1,TRBD1,CASSLARLGGSDRDRNTEAFF,TGTGCCAGCAGCTTAGCGCGGCTGGGGGGGAGCGACAGGGATAGGAACACTGAAGCTTTCTTT
TRBV6-1,many,TRBJ1-2,NA,CASSYYPSGRNYGYTF,TGTGCCAGCAGTTATTATCCTTCCGGCAGGAACTATGGCTACACCTTC
TRBV16,NA,TRBJ2-1,NA,CASSQDLAGMTNEQFF,TGTGCCAGCAGCCAAGATCTGGCAGGGATGACAAATGAGCAGTTCTTT
TRBV7-2,many,TRBJ1-2,NA,CAWLRDTLYGYTF,TGTGCCTGGCTCCGGGATACTCTTTATGGCTACACCTTC
TRBV27,few,TRBJ2-3,NA,CASSLGAIDTQYF,TGTGCCAGCAGTTTAGGGGCGATAGATACGCAGTATTTT
TRBV6-5,NA,TRBJ1-1,TRBD1,CASSYSPITGDTEAFF,TGTGCCAGCAGTTACTCTCCCATCACAGGGGACACTGAAGCTTTCTTT
TRBV27,few,TRBJ1-5,NA,CASSLWDGQPVRPQHF,TGTGCCAGCAGTCTATGGGATGGACAGCCGGTTAGGCCCCAGCATTTT
TRBV29-1,few,TRBJ2-7,NA,CSVVPQDRQSYEQYF,TGCAGCGTAGTCCCACAGGACCGACAATCCTACGAGCAGTACTTC
TRBV27,once,TRBJ1-5,TRBD1,CASSSRTGHQPQHF,TGTGCCAGCAGTTCCCGGACAGGGCATCAGCCCCAGCATTTT
TRBV5-8,NA,TRBJ2-1,NA,CASSFWQVSLMDEQFF,TGTGCCAGCAGCTTCTGGCAGGTTAGTCTGATGGATGAGCAGTTCTTC
TRBV7-6,many,TRBJ2-2,NA,CASSPIASWDTGELFF,TGTGCCAGCAGCCCAATCGCCTCTTGGGACACCGGGGAGCTGTTTTTT
TRBV7-3,few,TRBJ1-5,NA,CASSLWPGQPQHF,TGTGCCAGCAGCTTATGGCCCGGGCAGCCCCAGCATTTT
TRBV19,once,TRBJ1-1,NA,CASSIESTVMNTEAFF,TGTGCCAGTAGTATAGAATCGACAGTAATGAACACTGAAGCTTTCTTT
TRBV27,few,TRBJ1-4,NA,CASSTRFRENEKLFF,TGTGCCAGCAGTACCCGTTTTAGGGAAAATGAAAAACTGTTTTTT
TRBV6-2/TRBV6-3,few,TRBJ2-2,NA,CASSGELPSWTGELFF,TGTGCCAGCAGTGGCGAGCTACCCTCATGGACCGGGGAGCTGTTTTTT
TRBV18,few,TRBJ1-4,TRBD1,CASSPPPQGEELFF,TGTGCCAGCTCACCACCCCCCCAGGGGGAAGAACTGTTTTTT
TRBV19,few,TRBJ1-1,NA,CASSSRTRIPEAFF,TGTGCCAGTAGTAGCCGTACACGGATCCCTGAAGCTTTCTTT
TRBV9,NA,TRBJ2-6,NA,CAREGDSGANVLTF,TGTGCCAGAGAAGGGGACTCTGGGGCCAACGTCCTGACTTTC
TRBV19,few,TRBJ1-1,NA,CASSTLGYGRPEAFF,TGTGCCAGTAGTACTTTGGGGTACGGTCGTCCTGAAGCTTTCTTT